This TCR beta chain came from a study of T cells generated in artificial thymic organoids. Primary CD8+ T cells were isolated by magnetic bead enrichment. Input was roughly 40,000 to 230,000 sorted cells per sample. This clonotype was counted ten times or more. The CDR3 loop spans 15 amino acids. Trimming pared 3 bases from V and 5 bases from J, leaving 16 bases between. TCRalpha and TCRbeta libraries were amplified separately by semi-nested PCR with TRAC or TRBC reverse primers. TCRdb itself ran the 5' RACE reads through MiXCR, one entry per CDR3 protein. The profile shows 7,500 to 9,000 distinct CDR3 sequences, roughly 18% of them singletons.

Sequencing was performed on naive CD8+ T cells from the thymus. As to subset: CD3+TCRalphabeta+CD8SP T cells; for blood, CD45RO-CCR7+ naive CD8+ T cells. This receptor was obtained from a human donor who gave cord blood stem cells for thymic organoid culture, a cardiac surgery patient who gave postnatal thymus, or a blood donor (not recorded which). V and J are TRBV12-3 or TRBV12-4 and TRBJ1-2; tentative D call: TRBD1 (6 bases). CDR3 region: CASSFLRQEIYGYTF. The DNA of the CDR3 is TGTGCCAGCAGTTTTTTACGACAGGAGATATATGGCTACACCTTC.